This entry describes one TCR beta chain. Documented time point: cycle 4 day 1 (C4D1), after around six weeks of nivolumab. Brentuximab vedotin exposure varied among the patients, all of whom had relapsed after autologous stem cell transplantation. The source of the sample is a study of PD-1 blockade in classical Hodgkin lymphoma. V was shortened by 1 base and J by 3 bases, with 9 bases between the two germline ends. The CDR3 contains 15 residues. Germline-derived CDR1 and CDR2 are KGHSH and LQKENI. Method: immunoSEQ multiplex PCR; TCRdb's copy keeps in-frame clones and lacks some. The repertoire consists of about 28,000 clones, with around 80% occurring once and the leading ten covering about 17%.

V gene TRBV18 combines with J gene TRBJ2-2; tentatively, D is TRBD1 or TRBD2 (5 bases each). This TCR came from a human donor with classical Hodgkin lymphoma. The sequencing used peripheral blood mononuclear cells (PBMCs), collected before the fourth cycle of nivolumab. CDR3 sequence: CASSPRGLYTGELFF. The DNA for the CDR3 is TGTGCCAGCTCACCACGGGGGTTGTACACCGGGGAGCTGTTTTTT. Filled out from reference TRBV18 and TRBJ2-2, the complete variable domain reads NAGVMQNPRHLVRRRGQEARLRCSPMKGHSHVYWYRQLPEEGLKFMVYLQKENIIDESGMPKERFSAEFPKEGPSILRIQQVVRGDSAAYFCASSPRGLYTGELFFGEGSRLTVL.